This T cell receptor beta chain is drawn from a study of T cells in Graves' hyperthyroidism and ophthalmopathy. Researchers took RNA transcripts and amplified the TCR beta CDR3 regions from them. HTBI primers were used for first-round RT-PCR of the TCR CDR3. TCRdb processed the multiplex PCR reads anew with MiXCR; each CDR3 protein has one entry. The sample consists of a few hundred thousand distinct CDR3 sequences, roughly 13% of them appearing once. This clonotype was seen a few times. The TCR originated in a woman aged 40 to 50 with Graves' ophthalmopathy. The sequenced sample was blood.

The CDR3 DNA sequence: TGTGCCAGCAGCTGGGGCCGGAACTACGAGCAGTACTTC. Translation: CASSWGRNYEQYF. This chain joins TRBV5-4 and TRBJ2-7; the D gene is possibly TRBD1 (5 bases). Trimming pared 3 bases from V and 3 bases from J, leaving 10 bases between. Looked up from germline, CDR1 is SGHNT and CDR2 is YYREEE (reference sequence). The CDR3 is made up of 13 amino acids.